This T cell receptor beta chain was retrieved from a study of blood T cells in healthy people across ages. This clonotype was counted a few times. A J-beta primer mix and a sample-barcoded 5' primer were used in a second PCR of about 6 to 12 cycles. Each CDR3 protein is one row after TCRdb ran MiXCR on the 5' RACE reads. This sample has some 790,000 distinct CDR3 sequences, with under 35% found just once. J gave up 6 bases and V 4 bases, and 11 bases lay outside the gene matches. This CDR3 contains 18 residues. Per the germline V gene, CDR1 is LGHDT and CDR2 is YNNKEL (reference sequence). The source of this sequence is an elderly woman in good health. The sequenced material came from blood. The chain has TRBV3-1 and TRBJ2-3, with 15 bases matching TRBD2. CDR3 sequence reads: CASSPENGLAGGSDTQYF. The CDR3 bases are TGTGCCAGCAGCCCAGAGAACGGACTAGCGGGGGGGTCTGATACGCAGTATTTT.